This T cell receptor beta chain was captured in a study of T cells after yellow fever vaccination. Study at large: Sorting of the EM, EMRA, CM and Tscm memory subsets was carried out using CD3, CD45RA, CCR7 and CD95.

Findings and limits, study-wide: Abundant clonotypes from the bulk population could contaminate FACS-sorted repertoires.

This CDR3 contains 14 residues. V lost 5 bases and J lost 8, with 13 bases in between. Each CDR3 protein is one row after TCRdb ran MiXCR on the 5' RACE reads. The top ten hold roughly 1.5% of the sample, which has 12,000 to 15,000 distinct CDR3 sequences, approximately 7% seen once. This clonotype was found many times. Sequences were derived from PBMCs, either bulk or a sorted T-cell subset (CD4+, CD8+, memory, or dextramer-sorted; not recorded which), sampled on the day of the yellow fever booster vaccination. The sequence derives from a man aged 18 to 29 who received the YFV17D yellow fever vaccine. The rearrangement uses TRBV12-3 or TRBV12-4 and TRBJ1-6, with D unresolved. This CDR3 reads CASSPTRVDSPLHF. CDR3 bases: TGTGCCAGCAGTCCCACCCGGGTAGATTCACCCCTCCACTTT.